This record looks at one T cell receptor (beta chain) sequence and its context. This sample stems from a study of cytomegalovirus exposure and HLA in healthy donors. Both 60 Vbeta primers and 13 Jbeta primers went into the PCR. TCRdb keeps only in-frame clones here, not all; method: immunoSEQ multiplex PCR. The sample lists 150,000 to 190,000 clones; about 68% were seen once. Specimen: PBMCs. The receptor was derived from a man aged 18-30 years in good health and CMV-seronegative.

The CDR3 is CASSVDRSGTGEYEQYF. DNA of the CDR3: TGTGCCAGCAGCGTAGACAGGTCCGGGACAGGGGAGTACGAGCAGTACTTC. The V call is TRBV9, the J call TRBJ2-5; TRBD1 matches at 10 bases. The J call may be incorrect, as the DNA end agrees better with TRBJ2-7. The CDR3 is 17 amino acids. The germline V gene encodes CDR1 SGDLS and CDR2 YYNGEE.